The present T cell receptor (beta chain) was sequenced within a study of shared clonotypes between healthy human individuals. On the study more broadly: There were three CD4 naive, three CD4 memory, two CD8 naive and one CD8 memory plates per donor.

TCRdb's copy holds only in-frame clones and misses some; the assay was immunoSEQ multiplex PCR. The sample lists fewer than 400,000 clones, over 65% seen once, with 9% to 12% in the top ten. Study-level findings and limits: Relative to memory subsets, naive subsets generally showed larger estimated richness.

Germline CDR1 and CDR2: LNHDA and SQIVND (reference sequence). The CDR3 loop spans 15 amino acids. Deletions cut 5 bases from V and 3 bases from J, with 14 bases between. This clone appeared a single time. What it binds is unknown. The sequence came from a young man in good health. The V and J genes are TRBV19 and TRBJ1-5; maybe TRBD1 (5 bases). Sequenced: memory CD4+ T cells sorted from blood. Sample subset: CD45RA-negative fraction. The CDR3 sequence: CASSASSGTNQPQHF. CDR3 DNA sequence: TGTGCCAGTAGTGCGAGTTCAGGGACCAATCAGCCCCAGCATTTT.